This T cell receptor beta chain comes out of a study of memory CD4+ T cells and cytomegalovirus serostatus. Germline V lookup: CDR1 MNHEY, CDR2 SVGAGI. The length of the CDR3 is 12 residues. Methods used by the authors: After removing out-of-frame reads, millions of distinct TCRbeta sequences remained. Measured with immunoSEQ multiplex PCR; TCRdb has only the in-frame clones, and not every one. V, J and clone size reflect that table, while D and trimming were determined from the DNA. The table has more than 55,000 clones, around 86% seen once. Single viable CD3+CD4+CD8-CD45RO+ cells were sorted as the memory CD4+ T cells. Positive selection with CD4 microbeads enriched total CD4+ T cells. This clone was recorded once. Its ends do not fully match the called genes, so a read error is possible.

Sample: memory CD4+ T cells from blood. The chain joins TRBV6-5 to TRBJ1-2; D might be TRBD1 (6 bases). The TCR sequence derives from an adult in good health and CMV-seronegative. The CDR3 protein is CAISPDSWGYTF. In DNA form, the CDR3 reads TGTGCCATCAGTCCGGACAGTTGGGGCTACACCTTC.